Presented here are 31 T cell receptor beta chains from one specimen sequenced in a study of beta chain features in type 1 diabetes. Expressed TCRB transcripts were sequenced, since all the RNA that had been isolated was reverse transcribed. Clones were read by immunoSEQ multiplex PCR, and TCRdb kept only the in-frame ones, dropping some. The profile shows around 430,000 clones, roughly 30% of them singletons. The sample was naive CD4+ T cells from blood. The receptors shown here come from a man aged 18 to 30 in good health.

J is TRBJ2-1 and V is TRBV5-1; D call uncertain. Trimming took off 6 bases at V and 7 bases at J, with 11 bases between the two ends. This CDR3 spans 12 amino acids. The germline gives CDR1 SGHRS, CDR2 YFSETQ. CDR3 sequence reads: CASKLWENEQFF. CDR3 DNA sequence: TGCGCCAGCAAGCTATGGGAAAATGAGCAGTTCTTC.

On this clone itself: The junction and the germline gene differ at one end; a read error may be behind it. The chain couples TRBV23-1 to TRBJ2-5; D uncertain. TRBV23-1 is noted as an ORF with a role that remains uncertain. This CDR3 has 8 residues. The CDR3 DNA reads TGCGCCAGCAGTCAACCCCACTTC. Translation: CASSQPHF.

The chain has TRBV7-9 and TRBJ2-4; possible D gene TRBD1, 6 bases. CDR1 is SEHNR and CDR2 is FQNEAQ in the germline V gene (reference sequence). The V gene lost 0 bases and the J gene lost 2 bases, with 8 bases spanning the gap. This CDR3 region has 15 residues. CDR3 region: CASSLAGATKNIQYF. CDR3 sequence (DNA): TGTGCCAGCAGCTTAGCGGGGGCGACCAAAAACATTCAGTACTTC.

This clone has just one count. The J gene is TRBJ2-5, the V gene TRBV5-1, with D tentatively TRBD2 (6 bases). Trimming cost V 1 base and J 3 bases, with 10 bases left between them. The CDR3 length is 14 residues. Germline values: CDR1 SGHRS, CDR2 YFSETQ. CDR3 loop: CASSLWVAEETQYF. In DNA form, the CDR3 reads TGCGCCAGCAGCTTGTGGGTAGCGGAAGAGACCCAGTACTTC.

This clone was counted only a few times. V is TRBV6-6 and J is TRBJ2-5, with 7 bases lining up with TRBD2. The J segment lost 2 bases and the V segment lost 3 bases, leaving 3 bases of the junction unmatched. This CDR3 has 14 amino acids. Germline V lookup: CDR1 MNHNY, CDR2 SVGAGI (reference sequence). CDR3 sequence reads: CASSYASGQETQYF. The CDR3 bases are TGTGCCAGCAGTTATGCTAGCGGTCAAGAGACCCAGTACTTC.

This clone was observed a few times. The V and J genes are TRBV5-1 and TRBJ2-7, with D maybe TRBD2 (6 bases). This CDR3 comprises 14 residues. V was clipped by 4 bases and J by 3 bases, with 14 bases between them. The germline CDR1 and CDR2 sequences are SGHRS and YFSETQ. CDR3 coding DNA: TGCGCCAGCAGCGGCCGGGGGACCCACTACGAGCAGTACTTC. It specifies CASSGRGTHYEQYF.

V and J are TRBV30 and TRBJ2-1; 7 bases are a match to TRBD2. There are 16 residues in the CDR3. Germline V lookup: CDR1 GTSNPN, CDR2 SVGIG (reference sequence). V shed 0 bases and J 5 bases; nucleotides not matched to a gene: 10. As DNA, the CDR3 is TGTGCCTGGAGTGTACCGACGACTAGCAAGCACAATGAGCAGTTCTTC. This gives the protein CAWSVPTTSKHNEQFF.

This chain uses TRBV10-3 with TRBJ2-1, with 9 bases aligning to TRBD1. Germline assignment: CDR1 ENHRY and CDR2 SYGVKD. With V trimmed by 2 bases and J by 8 bases, 10 bases remained unmatched. The CDR3 covers 16 residues. The CDR3 here is CAISERLGQGKDEQFF. In DNA form, the CDR3 reads TGTGCCATCAGTGAGAGGTTGGGACAGGGAAAGGATGAGCAGTTCTTC.

There are a few counts of this clone. This chain uses TRBV30 with TRBJ1-1, with a tentative D call TRBD1 (5 bases). The germline V gene encodes CDR1 GTSNPN and CDR2 SVGIG (reference sequence). The CDR3 sequence is 15 residues long. V lost 0 bases and J lost 5, with 16 bases in between. The CDR3 sequence is CAWSVSGNGWTEAFF. The CDR3 nucleotides are TGTGCCTGGAGTGTTTCAGGGAATGGATGGACTGAAGCTTTCTTT. The complete variable domain, with remaining parts taken from reference TRBV30 and TRBJ1-1, reads SQTIHQWPATLVQPVGSPLSLECTVEGTSNPNLYWYRQAAGRGLQLLFYSVGIGQISSEVPQNLSASRPQDRQFILSSKKLLLSDSGFYLCAWSVSGNGWTEAFFGQGTRLTVV.

The table lists this clone with a few counts. The genes are TRBV29-1 and TRBJ2-7; D is unclear. CDR3 length: 13 residues. V lost 3 bases and J 2 bases, leaving 11 bases between the germline ends. Looked up from germline, CDR1 is SQVTM and CDR2 is ANQGSEA. The CDR3 spells CSVEGSKTYEQYF. CDR3 in DNA: TGCAGCGTTGAGGGCAGTAAAACCTACGAGCAGTACTTC.

The chain uses TRBV29-1 and TRBJ2-3; no definite D call. Germline CDR1 and CDR2: SQVTM and ANQGSEA. This CDR3 has 13 residues. Trimming cost V 4 bases and J 0 bases, with 8 bases left between them. The CDR3 spells CSVVSVSTDTQYF. The CDR3 region has the DNA TGCAGCGTTGTATCGGTGAGCACAGATACGCAGTATTTT.

The chain links TRBV30 to TRBJ2-2; 9 bases are shared with TRBD2. J gave up 4 bases and V 0 bases, and 6 bases lay outside the gene matches. This CDR3 is 16 amino acids long. CDR1 and CDR2 from the germline V gene are GTSNPN and SVGIG (reference sequence). The CDR3 spells CAWSVPGGRVTGELFF. CDR3 bases: TGTGCCTGGAGTGTACCGGGCGGGAGGGTCACCGGGGAGCTGTTTTTT.

V is TRBV7-2 and J is TRBJ2-7; D not certain. CDR3 length equals 13 residues. CDR1 and CDR2 from the germline V gene are SGHTA and FQGNSA. The V gene lost 4 bases and the J gene lost 2 bases, with 9 bases spanning the gap. The CDR3 region has the DNA TGTGCCAGCAGCTCCCAACCTCCCTACGAGCAGTACTTC. This gives the protein CASSSQPPYEQYF. The full variable domain, rest sourced from reference TRBV7-2 and TRBJ2-7, is GAGVSQSPSNKVTEKGKDVELRCDPISGHTALYWYRQSLGQGLEFLIYFQGNSAPDKSGLPSDRFSAERTGGSVSTLTIQRTQQEDSAVYLCASSSQPPYEQYFGPGTRLTVT.

V and J are TRBV7-2 and TRBJ2-3; D not certain. Germline lookup yields CDR1 SGHTA and CDR2 FQGNSA. V lost 4 bases to trimming and J lost 0 bases, with 8 bases between them. This CDR3 is 14 amino acids long. DNA of the CDR3: TGTGCCAGCAGCTACGTAGCTAGCACAGATACGCAGTATTTT. This translates into CASSYVASTDTQYF.

V is TRBV9 and J is TRBJ1-2, with 7 bases identical to TRBD1. Trimming took 0 bases from V and 2 from J; bases not matched to a gene: 1. The CDR3 is 14 residues long. The germline gives CDR1 SGDLS, CDR2 YYNGEE. The DNA of the CDR3 is TGTGCCAGCAGCGTAGGGGACAGCAACTATGGCTACACCTTC. Translating it yields CASSVGDSNYGYTF.

This clone was detected many times. Other DNA sequences from this sample encode an identical CDR3 as well. The rearrangement links TRBV7-9 to TRBJ2-3; D is unclear. CDR3 size: 12 residues. Trimming stripped 5 bases from V and 0 bases from J, with 3 bases between. Looked up from germline, CDR1 is SEHNR and CDR2 is FQNEAQ (reference sequence). CDR3 DNA sequence: TGTGCCAGCAGCCCTAGCACAGATACGCAGTATTTT. It encodes CASSPSTDTQYF.

This rearrangement joins TRBV7-9 to TRBJ2-5; possible D gene TRBD2, 6 bases. CDR3 length equals 15 residues. The germline CDR1 and CDR2 sequences are SEHNR and FQNEAQ (reference sequence). Trimming left V 6 bases short and J 1 base short, with 15 bases between. The CDR3 nucleotides read TGTGCCAGCAGGCGGGACGGTGACTTCCAAGAGACCCAGTACTTC. Translating it yields CASRRDGDFQETQYF.

The sample holds a few counts of this clone. V usage is TRBV9 and J usage is TRBJ2-3; D unclear. V lost 0 bases, J lost 2 bases, and 13 bases lay in between. Germline CDR1 and CDR2: SGDLS and YYNGEE. The CDR3 covers 16 residues. Written as DNA, the CDR3 is TGTGCCAGCAGCGTAGCCGGAACTTTCGCCACAGATACGCAGTATTTT. It is translated as CASSVAGTFATDTQYF.

This clone was counted between two and nine times. The chain has TRBV7-3 and TRBJ2-3; D unresolved. CDR3 length equals 13 residues. CDR1 and CDR2 (germline): SGHTA, FQGTGA. V was trimmed by 9 bases and J by 2 bases, leaving 12 bases between them. CDR3 protein: CASRASATDTQYF. The CDR3 DNA sequence: TGTGCCAGTCGGGCCTCTGCCACAGATACGCAGTATTTT.

The chain couples TRBV9 to TRBJ2-7; no clear D gene. This CDR3 contains 14 residues. The germline V gene has CDR1 SGDLS and CDR2 YYNGEE. V shed 4 bases and J shed 0 bases, with 11 bases lying between them. CDR3 residues: CASSPGHSSYEQYF. The CDR3 nucleotides are TGTGCCAGCAGCCCCGGGCACAGCTCCTACGAGCAGTACTTC.

The gene calls are TRBV28 and TRBJ1-5; no definite D call. The CDR3 covers 12 residues. Germline V CDR1 and CDR2: MDHEN, SYDVKM. Trimming pared 1 base from V and 6 bases from J, leaving 4 bases between. The CDR3 DNA reads TGTGCCAGCAGTTTATTAAGTCAGCCCCAGCATTTT. It codes for CASSLLSQPQHF.

This clone was counted a few times. This chain links TRBV5-4 with TRBJ2-3, with 10 bases that match TRBD2. This CDR3 spans 16 amino acids. V gave up 6 bases and J gave up 0 bases; unmatched junction bases: 7. The V gene's germline CDR1 is SGHNT and CDR2 YYREEE (reference sequence). The CDR3, as DNA: TGTGCCAGCAAGATCAGCGGGAGGGCTAGCACAGATACGCAGTATTTT. It is translated as CASKISGRASTDTQYF.

The V gene is TRBV25-1, the J gene TRBJ2-5; 10 positions match TRBD1. In germline, CDR1 is MGHDK, CDR2 SYGVNS. Trimming at V came to 0 bases and at J to 5 bases, leaving 3 bases not matched to a gene. This CDR3 region has 15 residues. The CDR3 region is CASSEYRDRGETQYF. CDR3 coding DNA: TGTGCCAGCAGTGAATACCGGGACAGGGGTGAGACCCAGTACTTC. Filled out from reference TRBV25-1 and TRBJ2-5, the complete variable domain reads EADIYQTPRYLVIGTGKKITLECSQTMGHDKMYWYQQDPGMELHLIHYSYGVNSTEKGDLSSESTVSRIRTEHFPLTLESARPSHTSQYLCASSEYRDRGETQYFGPGTRLLVL.

DNA of the CDR3: TGTGCCTGGGACAGGGGGGTCTTTATTTATGAGCAGTTCTTC. It is translated as CAWDRGVFIYEQFF. The chain employs TRBV30 and TRBJ2-1; 9 bases line up with TRBD1. V dropped 5 bases and J dropped 8; count of bases not matched to a gene: 10. Germline CDR1 is GTSNPN and CDR2 is SVGIG (reference sequence). This CDR3 is built from 14 residues.

This clone has more than one count but fewer than ten. The sample contains more than one DNA sequence encoding this CDR3. V and J are TRBV29-1 and TRBJ1-5; D is unclear. Germline V gives CDR1 SQVTM, CDR2 ANQGSEA. V was cut by 6 bases and J by 2 bases, with 5 bases left in between. The CDR3 loop spans 11 amino acids. The CDR3 region has the DNA TGCAGCGTCGGAGGCAATCAGCCCCAGCATTTT. It is translated as CSVGGNQPQHF.

J is TRBJ2-7 and V is TRBV7-9; D remains unclear. This CDR3 comprises 14 residues. Trimming stripped 5 bases from V and 5 bases from J, with 16 bases between. Germline-derived CDR1 and CDR2 are SEHNR and FQNEAQ (reference sequence). The DNA for the CDR3 is TGTGCCAGCAGCGATACCGGACGCTCACACGAGCAGTACTTC. Translating gives CASSDTGRSHEQYF.

The sample holds a few counts of this clone. CDR3 loop: CASTAAGAEETQYF. CDR3 nucleotide sequence: TGCGCCAGCACCGCGGCGGGAGCGGAGGAGACCCAGTACTTC. The V and J genes are TRBV5-1 and TRBJ2-5; 7 bases agree with TRBD2. This CDR3 spans 14 amino acids. J gave up 5 bases and V 6 bases, and 10 bases lay outside the gene matches. Per the germline V gene, CDR1 is SGHRS and CDR2 is YFSETQ.

As regards this clone: Other DNA sequences in this specimen translate into the identical CDR3. The rearrangement joins TRBV29-1 to TRBJ2-7; D ambiguous. This CDR3 comprises 11 residues. Germline V gives CDR1 SQVTM, CDR2 ANQGSEA. Trimming shortened V by 4 bases and J by 3 bases, and 7 bases separated the two germline ends. The CDR3 DNA sequence: TGCAGCGTTGTGGAGAGCTACGAGCAGTACTTC. The encoded protein is CSVVESYEQYF.

This chain links TRBV6-1 with TRBJ2-7; D remains ambiguous. The length of the CDR3 is 15 residues. V was pared by 2 bases and J by 4 bases, with 15 bases between. Germline V gene data show CDR1 as MNHNS and CDR2 as SASEGT. DNA for the CDR3: TGTGCCAGCAGTGAAATTTGGGCAGGAAGTTACGAGCAGTACTTC. Translating it yields CASSEIWAGSYEQYF.

The J gene is TRBJ2-1, the V gene TRBV29-1; D gene uncertain. Trimming took off 7 bases at V and 0 bases at J, with 4 bases between the two ends. Germline assignment: CDR1 SQVTM and CDR2 ANQGSEA. This CDR3 is built from 11 residues. This CDR3 is CSASSYNEQFF. Written as DNA, the CDR3 is TGCAGCGCAAGCTCCTACAATGAGCAGTTCTTC.

The CDR3 bases are TGCAGCGTTGCCCTTAGACAGGCGACGAACACTGAAGCTTTCTTT. Protein: CSVALRQATNTEAFF. The rearrangement links TRBV29-1 to TRBJ1-1, with a tentative D call TRBD1 (6 bases). Germline V gene lookup returns CDR1 SQVTM and CDR2 ANQGSEA. CDR3 length: 15 amino acids. Trimming pared 4 bases from V and 1 base from J, leaving 16 bases between.